The 11 T cell receptor beta chains in this list originate from one sample, sequenced in a study of blood T cell repertoires in COVID-19. Assay used: immunoSEQ multiplex PCR; TCRdb lists only in-frame clones, some missing. There are about 18,000 clones in the sample; roughly 91% occur only once, and 15% to 20% lies in the top ten. The sample taken for sequencing was peripheral blood. These TCRs come from a human donor in a cohort sampled during active COVID-19.

This chain joins TRBV30 and TRBJ2-1, with 7 bases that match TRBD1. This CDR3 region has 11 residues. Germline CDR1 reads GTSNPN; CDR2 reads SVGIG (reference sequence). Unmatched junction bases numbered 4, after V lost 5 bases and J lost 9 bases. This chain's CDR3 is CAWDRDGEQFF. The CDR3 DNA reads as TGTGCCTGGGACAGGGACGGTGAGCAGTTCTTC.

The chain employs TRBV27 and TRBJ1-1, with D possibly being TRBD1 (6 bases). The germline CDR1 and CDR2 sequences are MNHEY and SMNVEV (reference sequence). This CDR3 has 17 residues. V lost 2 bases, J lost 2 bases, and 18 bases lay in between. Here the CDR3 DNA reads TGTGCCAGCAGTTTAGTGGCAACAGGGCATGGTAACACTGAAGCTTTCTTT. This encodes CASSLVATGHGNTEAFF.

The gene calls are TRBV2 and TRBJ2-2, with 12 bases matching TRBD2. The V segment lost 4 bases and the J segment 7 bases; nucleotides outside the gene matches: 7. The CDR3 has 16 amino acids. Germline CDR1 is SNHLY and CDR2 is FYNNEI. CDR3 protein: CASSAQLAGGGGELFF. CDR3 in DNA: TGTGCCAGCAGTGCTCAACTAGCGGGAGGAGGCGGGGAGCTGTTTTTT.

The chain carries TRBV28 and TRBJ1-6, with D uncertain. In germline, CDR1 is MDHEN, CDR2 SYDVKM. V lost 3 bases and J lost 10, with 10 bases in between. This CDR3 is built from 13 residues. The CDR3 DNA is TGTGCCAGCAGTTTTCGAGGAGGATCACCCCTCCACTTT. Translated: CASSFRGGSPLHF.

The chain has TRBV6-2 or TRBV6-3 and TRBJ2-7, with D perhaps matching TRBD1 (6 bases). V was pared by 4 bases and J by 2 bases, with 18 bases between. The CDR3 extends over 16 amino acids. From germline, CDR1 is MNHEY and CDR2 SVGEGT. CDR3 bases: TGTGCCAGCAGTTCTACTCCGGGACATAAGGCCTACGAGCAGTACTTC. This encodes CASSSTPGHKAYEQYF.

CDR3 region: CASNAGGSYNEQFF. CDR3 nucleotides: TGTGCCAGCAATGCGGGGGGCTCCTACAATGAGCAGTTCTTC. J is TRBJ2-1 and V is TRBV9; 8 positions match TRBD2. Trimming at V came to 6 bases and at J to 0 bases, leaving 2 bases not matched to a gene. CDR1 is SGDLS and CDR2 is YYNGEE in the germline V gene. The CDR3 is 14 amino acids.

This clone has a single count. The V gene is TRBV19, the J gene TRBJ1-4, with D possibly being TRBD1 (5 bases). The CDR3 consists of 12 residues. V dropped 10 bases and J dropped 11 bases, with 17 bases sitting between them. Per germline, CDR1 LNHDA and CDR2 SQIVND (reference sequence). The CDR3 nucleotides read TGTGCCACCTCAGACAGCTCTAGGAAACTGTTTTTT. It yields the protein CATSDSSRKLFF.

The chain uses TRBV12-3 or TRBV12-4 and TRBJ1-4; D is uncertain. CDR3 length: 13 amino acids. Deletions cut 5 bases from V and 8 bases from J, with 12 bases between. Here the CDR3 DNA reads TGTGCCAGCAGTCACGGACTAAGGGAAAAACTGTTTTTT. Its protein is CASSHGLREKLFF.

The J gene is TRBJ2-5, the V gene TRBV7-2, with TRBD1 as a possible D gene (6 bases). Trimming shortened V by 1 base and J by 1 base, and 7 bases separated the two germline ends. Germline loops: CDR1 SGHTA, CDR2 FQGNSA. The CDR3 runs to 14 residues. Here the CDR3 DNA reads TGTGCCAGCAGCTTAGGGGGGCGCCAAGAGACCCAGTACTTC. Translating it yields CASSLGGRQETQYF.

This chain joins TRBV5-4 and TRBJ2-3, with TRBD1 matching 7 bases. The CDR3 is made up of 13 amino acids. After removal of 4 bases from V and 7 bases from J, the junction contained 6 bases not matched to a gene. Germline-derived CDR1 and CDR2 are SGHNT and YYREEE (reference sequence). The CDR3 reads CASSTRQGNTQYF. As DNA, the CDR3 is TGTGCCAGCAGCACCCGACAGGGCAATACGCAGTATTTT.

The chain joins TRBV9 to TRBJ2-3; D gene uncertain. The CDR3 contains 15 residues. The V and J ends lost 0 bases and 0 bases respectively, with 8 bases between them. From germline, CDR1 is SGDLS and CDR2 YYNGEE. DNA for the CDR3: TGTGCCAGCAGCGTAGTCGGAGCTAGCACAGATACGCAGTATTTT. Translated: CASSVVGASTDTQYF.